The subject of this entry is one T cell receptor (beta chain). What it binds is unknown. This CDR3 spans 16 amino acids. Trimming shortened V by 4 bases and J by 0 bases, and 15 bases separated the two germline ends. Germline CDR1 SGHDN, CDR2 FVKESK. The entry originates in a study of cytomegalovirus exposure and HLA in healthy donors. General study findings and limits: V- and J-gene trimming of TCR beta was linked (in a later analysis) to a missense DCLRE1C variant.

It was with 60 Vbeta and 13 Jbeta primers that the PCR ran. Sequencing used immunoSEQ multiplex PCR; TCRdb keeps in-frame clones, though not all of them. Found here are about 140,000 clones, around 78% of them singletons; the top ten hold 2.4%. The sample was PBMCs. The sequence was collected from a woman aged 18-35 years in good health and CMV-seropositive. The rearrangement joins TRBV14 to TRBJ1-1; D is unclear. CDR3 amino acids: CASSPRGPDMNTEAFF. CDR3 in DNA: TGTGCCAGCAGCCCGCGCGGGCCCGACATGAACACTGAAGCTTTCTTT.